This TCR beta chain is drawn from a study of T cell responses to AZD1222 COVID-19 vaccine. Assay: immunoSEQ multiplex PCR; the TCRdb copy retains only in-frame clones and omits some. Found here are approximately 110,000 clones, roughly 90% of them singletons; the top ten hold less than 4.5%. The study's findings and limits: CD4 TCRs linked to vaccination spanned spike, dominating at 160-218 and 743-854.

Comment on this clone: Its specificity is unknown.

The CDR3 has 14 amino acids. Trimming stripped 5 bases from V and 0 bases from J, with 10 bases between. The germline CDR1 and CDR2 sequences are SEHNR and FQNEAQ (reference sequence). This sequence joins TRBV7-9 and TRBJ1-1; no reliable D call. The material was peripheral blood, obtained on day 0 of AZD1222 vaccination. The receptor comes from an adult in good health. The CDR3 nucleotides are TGTGCCAGCAGCCCCCGGAATATGAACACTGAAGCTTTCTTT. This codes for CASSPRNMNTEAFF.